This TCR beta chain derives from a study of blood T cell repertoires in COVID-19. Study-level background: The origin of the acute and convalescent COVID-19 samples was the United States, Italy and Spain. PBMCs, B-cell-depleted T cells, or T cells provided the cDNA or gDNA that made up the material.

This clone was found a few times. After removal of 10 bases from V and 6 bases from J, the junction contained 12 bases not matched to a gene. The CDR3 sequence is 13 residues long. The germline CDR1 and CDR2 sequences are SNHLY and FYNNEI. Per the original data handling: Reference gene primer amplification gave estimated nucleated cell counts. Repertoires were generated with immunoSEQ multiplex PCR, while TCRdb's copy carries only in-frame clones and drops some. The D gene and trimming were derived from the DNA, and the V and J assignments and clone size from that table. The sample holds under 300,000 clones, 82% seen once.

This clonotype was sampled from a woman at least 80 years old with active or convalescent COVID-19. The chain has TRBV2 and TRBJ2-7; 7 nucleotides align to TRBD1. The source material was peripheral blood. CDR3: CATSDLTGVEQYF. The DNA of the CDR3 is TGTGCCACTAGTGACCTAACAGGGGTCGAGCAGTACTTC. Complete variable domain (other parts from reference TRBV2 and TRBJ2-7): EPEVTQTPSHQVTQMGQEVILRCVPISNHLYFYWYRQILGQKVEFLVSFYNNEISEKSEIFDDQFSVERPDGSNFTLKIRSTKLEDSAMYFCATSDLTGVEQYFGPGTRLTVT.